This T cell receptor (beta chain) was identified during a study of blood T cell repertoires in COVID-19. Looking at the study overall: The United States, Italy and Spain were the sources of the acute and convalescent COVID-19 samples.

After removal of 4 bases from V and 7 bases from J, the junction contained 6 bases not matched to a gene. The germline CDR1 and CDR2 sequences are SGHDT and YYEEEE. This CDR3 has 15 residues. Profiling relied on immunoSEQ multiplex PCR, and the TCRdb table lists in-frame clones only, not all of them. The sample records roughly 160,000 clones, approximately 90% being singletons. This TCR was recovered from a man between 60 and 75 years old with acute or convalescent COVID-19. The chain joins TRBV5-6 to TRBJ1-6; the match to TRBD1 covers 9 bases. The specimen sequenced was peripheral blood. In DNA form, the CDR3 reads TGTGCCAGCAGCGCCCTGACAGGGGGGAATTCACCCCTCCACTTT. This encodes CASSALTGGNSPLHF.